The clone carrying this TCR beta chain has ten or more counts. The antigen remains unidentified. A much larger clone lies a single base off, so this may be a read error. RNA transcripts were the template, and TCR beta CDR3 regions were amplified from them. HTBI primers were used in a first-round RT-PCR, which preceded a second-round multiplex PCR. TCRdb reprocessed the multiplex PCR reads with MiXCR, giving one entry per CDR3 protein. The sample lists hundreds of thousands of distinct CDR3 sequences, 22% occurring once. This specimen belongs to a study of Graves' ophthalmopathy and Graves' hyperthyroidism. Diagnoses were established from clinical symptoms, serum thyroxine, TRAb, thyroid ultrasound and orbital computed tomography. Study-level points and caveats: In separating ophthalmopathy from stable hyperthyroidism, a 13-signature model achieved 85% to 90% sensitivity and nearly 84% specificity.

The CDR3 covers 13 residues. CDR1 MNHNS and CDR2 SASEGT come from the germline V gene. V shed 7 bases, J shed 3 bases, and the junction held 5 bases outside the gene matches. This clonotype was sampled from a woman aged 18-29 years with stable Graves' hyperthyroidism. Some clones in this sample may be carry-over from other donors' samples. The sequenced sample was peripheral blood. The genes are TRBV6-1 and TRBJ1-2; TRBD1 aligns across 7 bases. CDR3 loop: CASITTGDYGYTF. CDR3 DNA sequence: TGTGCCAGCATCACAACAGGGGACTATGGCTACACCTTC.